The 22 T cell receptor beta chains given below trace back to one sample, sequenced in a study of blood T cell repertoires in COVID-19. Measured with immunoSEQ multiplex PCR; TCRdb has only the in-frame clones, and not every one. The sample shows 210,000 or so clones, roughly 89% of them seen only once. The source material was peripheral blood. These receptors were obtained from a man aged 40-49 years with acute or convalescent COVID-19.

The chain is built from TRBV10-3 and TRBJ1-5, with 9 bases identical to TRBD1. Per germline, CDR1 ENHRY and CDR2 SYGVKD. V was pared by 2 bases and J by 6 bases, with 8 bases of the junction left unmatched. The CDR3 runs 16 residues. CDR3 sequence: CAISEGTGGLFQPQHF. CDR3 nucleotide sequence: TGTGCCATCAGTGAGGGAACAGGGGGCCTTTTTCAGCCCCAGCATTTT.

CDR3: CGSRVNTEAFF. For the CDR3, the DNA is TGCGGCTCCCGGGTGAACACTGAAGCTTTCTTT. This rearrangement joins TRBV29-1 to TRBJ1-1; no clear D. CDR1 and CDR2 (germline): SQVTM, ANQGSEA. The CDR3 length is 11 residues.

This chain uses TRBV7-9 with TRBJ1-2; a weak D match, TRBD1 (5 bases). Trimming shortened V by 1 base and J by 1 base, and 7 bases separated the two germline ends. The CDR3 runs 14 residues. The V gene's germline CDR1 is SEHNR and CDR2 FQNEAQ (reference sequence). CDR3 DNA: TGTGCCAGCAGCTTAGGACAGAATAACTATGGCTACACCTTC. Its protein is CASSLGQNNYGYTF.

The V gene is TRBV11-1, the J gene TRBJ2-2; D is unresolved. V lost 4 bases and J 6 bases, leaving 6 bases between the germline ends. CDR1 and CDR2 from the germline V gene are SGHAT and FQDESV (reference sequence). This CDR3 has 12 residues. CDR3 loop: CASSSGAGELFF. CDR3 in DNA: TGTGCCAGCAGCTCAGGCGCCGGGGAGCTGTTTTTT.

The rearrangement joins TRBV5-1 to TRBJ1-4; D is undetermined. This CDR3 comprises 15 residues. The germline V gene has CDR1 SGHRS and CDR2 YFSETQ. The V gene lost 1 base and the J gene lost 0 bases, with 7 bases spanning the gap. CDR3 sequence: CASSLYRSTNEKLFF. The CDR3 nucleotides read TGCGCCAGCAGCTTGTACCGGTCAACTAATGAAAAACTGTTTTTT.

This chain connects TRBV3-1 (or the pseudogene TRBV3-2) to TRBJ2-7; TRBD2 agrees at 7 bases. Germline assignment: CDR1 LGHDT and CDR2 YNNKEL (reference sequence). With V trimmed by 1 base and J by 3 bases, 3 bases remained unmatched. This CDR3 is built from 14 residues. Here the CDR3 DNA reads TGTGCCAGCAGCCAAGCCCGGGGGGACTACGAGCAGTACTTC. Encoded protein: CASSQARGDYEQYF.

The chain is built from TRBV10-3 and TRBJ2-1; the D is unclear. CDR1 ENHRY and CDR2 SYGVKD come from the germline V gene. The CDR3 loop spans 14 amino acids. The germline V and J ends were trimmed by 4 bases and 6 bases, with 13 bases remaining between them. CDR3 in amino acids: CAISGSGNGNEQFF. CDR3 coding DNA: TGTGCCATCAGTGGGAGTGGTAACGGCAATGAGCAGTTCTTC.

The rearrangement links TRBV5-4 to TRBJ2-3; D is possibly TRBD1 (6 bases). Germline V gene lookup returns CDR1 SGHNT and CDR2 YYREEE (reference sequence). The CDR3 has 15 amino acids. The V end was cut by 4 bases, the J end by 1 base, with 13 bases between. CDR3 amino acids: CASSPPGTRTDTQYF. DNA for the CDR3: TGTGCCAGCAGCCCTCCCGGGACACGCACAGATACGCAGTATTTT.

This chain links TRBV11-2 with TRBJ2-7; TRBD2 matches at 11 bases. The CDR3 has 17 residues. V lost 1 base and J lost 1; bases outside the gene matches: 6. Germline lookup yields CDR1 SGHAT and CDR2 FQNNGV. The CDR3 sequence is CASSLAAGTSGSYEQYF. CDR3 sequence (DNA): TGTGCCAGCAGCTTAGCGGCCGGGACTAGCGGTTCCTACGAGCAGTACTTC.

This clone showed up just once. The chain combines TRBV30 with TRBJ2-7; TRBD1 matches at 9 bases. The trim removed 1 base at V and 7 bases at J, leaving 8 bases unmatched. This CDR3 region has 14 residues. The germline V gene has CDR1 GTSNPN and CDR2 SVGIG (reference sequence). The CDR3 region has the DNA TGTGCCTGGAGTGGGTCAGGGACAGGGAAAGAGCAGTACTTC. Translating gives CAWSGSGTGKEQYF.

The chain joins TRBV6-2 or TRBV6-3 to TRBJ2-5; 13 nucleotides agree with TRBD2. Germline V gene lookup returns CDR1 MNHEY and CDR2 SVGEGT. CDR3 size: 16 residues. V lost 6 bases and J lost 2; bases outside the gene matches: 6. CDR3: CASSPLTSGGQETQYF. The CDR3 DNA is TGTGCCAGCAGCCCCCTGACTAGCGGGGGGCAAGAGACCCAGTACTTC.

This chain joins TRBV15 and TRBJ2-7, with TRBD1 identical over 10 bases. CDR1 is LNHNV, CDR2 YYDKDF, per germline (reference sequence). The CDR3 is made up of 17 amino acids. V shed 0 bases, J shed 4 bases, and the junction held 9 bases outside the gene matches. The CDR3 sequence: CATSRDRAGTGVYEQYF. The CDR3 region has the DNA TGTGCCACCAGCAGAGATCGCGCCGGGACAGGGGTATACGAGCAGTACTTC.

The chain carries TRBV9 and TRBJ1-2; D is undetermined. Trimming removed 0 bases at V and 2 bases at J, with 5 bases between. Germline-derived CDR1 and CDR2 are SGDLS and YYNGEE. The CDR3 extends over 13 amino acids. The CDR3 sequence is CASSVDRNYGYTF. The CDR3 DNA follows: TGTGCCAGCAGCGTAGACAGAAACTATGGCTACACCTTC. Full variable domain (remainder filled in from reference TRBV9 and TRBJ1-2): DSGVTQTPKHLITATGQRVTLRCSPRSGDLSVYWYQQSLDQGLQFLIQYYNGEERAKGNILERFSAQQFPDLHSELNLSSLELGDSALYFCASSVDRNYGYTFGSGTRLTVV.

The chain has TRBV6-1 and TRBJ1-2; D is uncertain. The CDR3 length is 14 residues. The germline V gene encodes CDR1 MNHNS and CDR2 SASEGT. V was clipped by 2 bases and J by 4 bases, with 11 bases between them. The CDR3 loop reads CASSESWRGYGYTF. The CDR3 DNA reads TGTGCCAGCAGTGAAAGTTGGCGAGGCTATGGCTACACCTTC.

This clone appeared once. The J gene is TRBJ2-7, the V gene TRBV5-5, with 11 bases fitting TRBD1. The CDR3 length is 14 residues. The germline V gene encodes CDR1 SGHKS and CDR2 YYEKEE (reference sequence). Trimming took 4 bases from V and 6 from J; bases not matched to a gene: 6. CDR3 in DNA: TGTGCCAGCAGCGAGGGACAGGGGGTGATCGAGCAGTACTTC. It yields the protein CASSEGQGVIEQYF.

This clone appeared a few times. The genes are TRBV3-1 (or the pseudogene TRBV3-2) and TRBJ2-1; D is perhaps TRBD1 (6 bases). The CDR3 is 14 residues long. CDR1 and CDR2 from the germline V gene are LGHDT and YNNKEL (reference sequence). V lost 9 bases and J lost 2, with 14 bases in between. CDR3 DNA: TGTGCCAGTAAGGAACAGGGACCCTACAATGAGCAGTTCTTC. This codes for CASKEQGPYNEQFF.

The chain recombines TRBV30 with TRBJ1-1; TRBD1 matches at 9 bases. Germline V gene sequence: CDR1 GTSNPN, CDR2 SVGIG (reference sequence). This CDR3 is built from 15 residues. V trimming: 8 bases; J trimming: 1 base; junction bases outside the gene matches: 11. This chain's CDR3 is CAPSTGQGWNTEAFF. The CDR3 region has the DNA TGTGCCCCATCAACAGGACAGGGGTGGAACACTGAAGCTTTCTTT.

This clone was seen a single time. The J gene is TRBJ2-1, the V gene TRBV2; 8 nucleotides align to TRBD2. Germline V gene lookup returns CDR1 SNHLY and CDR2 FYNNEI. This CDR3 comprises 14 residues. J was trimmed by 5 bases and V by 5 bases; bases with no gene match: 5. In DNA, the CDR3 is TGTGCCAGCAGTACGGGACTAGGAAACAATGAGCAGTTCTTC. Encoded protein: CASSTGLGNNEQFF.

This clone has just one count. CDR3 protein: CASSKQGNSPLHF. The DNA for the CDR3 is TGTGCCAGCAGTAAACAGGGAAACTCACCCCTCCACTTT. The J gene is TRBJ1-6, the V gene TRBV6-5; perhaps TRBD1 as D (6 bases). Trimming left V 5 bases short and J 10 bases short, with 12 bases between. Germline CDR1 MNHEY, CDR2 SVGAGI. CDR3 length: 13 amino acids.

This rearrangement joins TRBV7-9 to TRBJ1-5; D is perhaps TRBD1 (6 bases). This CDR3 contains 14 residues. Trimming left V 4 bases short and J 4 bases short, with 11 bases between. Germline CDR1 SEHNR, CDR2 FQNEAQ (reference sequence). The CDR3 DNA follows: TGTGCCAGCAGCTCCTCAGGGGCAAATCAGCCCCAGCATTTT. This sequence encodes CASSSSGANQPQHF. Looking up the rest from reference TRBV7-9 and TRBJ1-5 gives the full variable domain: DTGVSQNPRHKITKRGQNVTFRCDPISEHNRLYWYRQTLGQGPEFLTYFQNEAQLEKSRLLSDRFSAERPKGSFSTLEIQRTEQGDSAMYLCASSSSGANQPQHFGDGTRLSIL.

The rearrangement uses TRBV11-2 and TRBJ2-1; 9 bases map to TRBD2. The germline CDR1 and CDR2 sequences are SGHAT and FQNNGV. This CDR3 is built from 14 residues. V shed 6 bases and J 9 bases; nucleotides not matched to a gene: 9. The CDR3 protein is CASRTGTSWGEQFF. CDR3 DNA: TGTGCCAGCAGGACCGGGACTAGCTGGGGTGAGCAGTTCTTC.

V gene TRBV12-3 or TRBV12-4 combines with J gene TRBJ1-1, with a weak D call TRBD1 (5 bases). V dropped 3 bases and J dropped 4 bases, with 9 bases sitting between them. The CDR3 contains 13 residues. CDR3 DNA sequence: TGTGCCAGCAGTTTTCAGGGTCCCACTGAAGCTTTCTTT. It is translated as CASSFQGPTEAFF.